These T cell receptor beta chains were read from a single sample in a study of blood T cell repertoires in COVID-19. Here immunoSEQ multiplex PCR was the method, and the copy in TCRdb shows in-frame clones only, minus some. In the table there are approximately 300,000 clones, more than 80% of which are singletons. Sample: peripheral blood. Receptors were obtained from a man aged 18 to 30 who had recovered from COVID-19. Each CDR3 is given with its conserved first and last residue. The D gene is left open where the match is weak. Clone size is shown for a subset of rows, as once, few, many or a class of expanded clone.

v_call	d_call	j_call	clone_size	cdr3_aa	cdr3_nt
TRBV5-4	NA	TRBJ2-1	NA	CASKLGVSTDTYNEQFF	TGTGCCAGCAAGCTTGGTGTATCGACAGATACCTACAATGAGCAGTTCTTC
TRBV21-1	NA	TRBJ1-1	NA	CASSKGQGSTEAFF	TGTGCCAGCAGCAAGGGACAGGGTAGCACTGAAGCTTTCTTT
TRBV6-7	NA	TRBJ2-7	NA	CASSEQRVHLREHENFVQYF	TGTGCCAGCAGTGAACAGAGGGTTCATCTACGGGAGCACGAGAATTTTGTGCAGTACTTC
TRBV7-9	TRBD2	TRBJ2-1	NA	CASSSSRASGSNEQFF	TGTGCCAGCAGCTCCTCGCGGGCTAGCGGGAGTAATGAGCAGTTCTTC
TRBV20-1	TRBD2	TRBJ2-7	NA	CSASNSGGSYEQYF	TGCAGTGCTAGTAATAGCGGGGGTTCCTACGAGCAGTACTTC
TRBV18	TRBD1	TRBJ1-6	few	CASSPRSGGDNSPLHF	TGTGCCAGCTCACCACGGTCAGGGGGCGATAATTCACCCCTCCACTTT
TRBV15	NA	TRBJ2-7	NA	CATARRPNYEQYF	TGTGCCACCGCCAGGAGGCCCAATTACGAGCAGTACTTC
TRBV11-1	TRBD1	TRBJ1-1	NA	CASSRDRVNTEAFF	TGTGCCAGCAGCCGCGACAGGGTGAACACTGAAGCTTTCTTT
TRBV7-6	TRBD2	TRBJ2-1	NA	CASSLGLAGSGYNEQFF	TGTGCCAGCAGCTTAGGTCTAGCGGGATCGGGCTACAATGAGCAGTTCTTC
TRBV27	TRBD1	TRBJ2-1	NA	CASKQGLSSYNEQFF	TGTGCCAGCAAACAGGGGCTTAGCTCCTACAATGAGCAGTTCTTC
TRBV2	NA	TRBJ2-7	NA	CATNTGQLKYF	TGTGCCACCAACACCGGACAGCTGAAGTACTTC
TRBV9	NA	TRBJ1-5	NA	CASKQGNQPQHF	TGTGCCAGCAAACAGGGAAATCAGCCCCAGCATTTT
TRBV6-5	TRBD1	TRBJ2-1	NA	CASSPYRGDNEQFF	TGTGCCAGCAGTCCCTACAGGGGGGACAATGAGCAGTTCTTC
TRBV5-4	TRBD2	TRBJ2-5	NA	CASSWGGGQETQYF	TGTGCCAGCAGCTGGGGGGGAGGACAAGAGACCCAGTACTTC
TRBV9	TRBD2	TRBJ2-4	NA	CASSVEASGNIQYF	TGTGCCAGCAGCGTAGAGGCTAGCGGAAACATTCAGTACTTC
TRBV5-1	TRBD2	TRBJ2-1	NA	CASSGLASDLYNEQFF	TGCGCCAGCAGCGGACTAGCGTCCGACCTGTACAATGAGCAGTTCTTC
TRBV6-2/TRBV6-3	TRBD1	TRBJ1-3	once	CASSPGQGAPGNTIYF	TGTGCCAGCAGTCCGGGACAGGGGGCGCCTGGAAACACCATATATTTT
TRBV7-9	TRBD1	TRBJ1-2	NA	CASGPLGQANYGYTF	TGTGCCAGCGGTCCCTTGGGACAGGCTAACTATGGCTACACCTTC
TRBV19	NA	TRBJ2-2	NA	CASRALIGQTQSNTGELFF	TGTGCCAGTAGAGCCTTAATAGGACAGACTCAATCGAACACCGGGGAGCTGTTTTTT
TRBV4-1	TRBD1	TRBJ1-4	NA	CASSQVAAPGQGGEKLFF	TGCGCCAGCAGCCAAGTGGCAGCCCCGGGACAGGGAGGCGAAAAACTGTTTTTT
TRBV30	NA	TRBJ2-7	NA	CAWSQTNTGLTYEQYF	TGTGCCTGGAGTCAGACTAATACTGGACTAACCTACGAGCAGTACTTC
TRBV19	NA	TRBJ1-1	once	CARTHGGEDTEAFF	TGTGCCAGAACCCACGGGGGAGAGGACACTGAAGCTTTCTTT
TRBV6-5	NA	TRBJ2-6	NA	CASSLASGANVLTF	TGTGCCAGCAGTTTGGCTTCTGGGGCCAACGTCCTGACTTTC
TRBV4-3	NA	TRBJ2-1	once	CASSQQDEQFF	TGCGCCAGCAGCCAGCAGGATGAGCAGTTCTTC
TRBV4-1	NA	TRBJ2-3	few	CASSQDVNQGRTDTQYF	TGCGCCAGCAGCCAAGATGTAAACCAGGGAAGGACAGATACGCAGTATTTT
TRBV18	TRBD1	TRBJ2-3	NA	CASSVLTGTGEVTQYF	TGTGCCAGCTCAGTCCTTACCGGGACAGGGGAAGTAACGCAGTATTTT
TRBV5-6	TRBD1	TRBJ2-2	NA	CASSTPGQAGTGELFF	TGTGCCAGCAGCACCCCGGGACAGGCTGGGACCGGGGAGCTGTTTTTT
TRBV10-3	TRBD2	TRBJ2-5	NA	CAISEEGLAGLGETQYF	TGTGCCATCAGTGAGGAGGGACTAGCGGGATTAGGAGAGACCCAGTACTTC